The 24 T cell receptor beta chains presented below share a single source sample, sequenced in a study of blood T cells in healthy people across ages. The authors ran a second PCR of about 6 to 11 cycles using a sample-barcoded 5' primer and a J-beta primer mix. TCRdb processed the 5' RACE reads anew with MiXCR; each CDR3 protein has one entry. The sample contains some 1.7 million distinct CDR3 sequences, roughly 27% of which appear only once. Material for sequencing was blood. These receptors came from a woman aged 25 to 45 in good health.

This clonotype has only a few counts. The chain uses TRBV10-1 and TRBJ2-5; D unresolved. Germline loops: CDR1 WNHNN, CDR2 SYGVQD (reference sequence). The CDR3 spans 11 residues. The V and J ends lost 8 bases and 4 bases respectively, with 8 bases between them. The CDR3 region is CASHLRETQYF. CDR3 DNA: TGCGCCAGCCACCTCCGAGAGACCCAGTACTTC.

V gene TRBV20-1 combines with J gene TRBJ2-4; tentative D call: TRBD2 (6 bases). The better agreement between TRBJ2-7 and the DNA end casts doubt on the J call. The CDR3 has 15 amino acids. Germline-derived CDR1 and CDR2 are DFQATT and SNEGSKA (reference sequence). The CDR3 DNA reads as TGCAGTGCTAGCCCCCCCAAGCGGGCGGGCTACGAGCAGTACTTC. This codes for CSASPPKRAGYEQYF.

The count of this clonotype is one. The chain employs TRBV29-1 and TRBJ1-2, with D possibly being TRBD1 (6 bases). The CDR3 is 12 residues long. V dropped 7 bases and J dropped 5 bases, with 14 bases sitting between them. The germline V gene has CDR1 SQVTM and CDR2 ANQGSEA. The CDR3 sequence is CSATGLEYGYTF. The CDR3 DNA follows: TGCAGCGCTACAGGGTTGGAGTATGGCTACACCTTC.

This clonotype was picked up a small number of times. This CDR3 reads CSVGPGKATDTQYF. The CDR3 DNA is TGCAGCGTTGGGCCGGGGAAAGCTACAGATACGCAGTATTTT. The rearrangement joins TRBV29-1 to TRBJ2-3; a possible D gene is TRBD2 (5 bases). V was cut by 4 bases and J by 3 bases, with 14 bases left in between. CDR1 SQVTM and CDR2 ANQGSEA come from the germline V gene. The CDR3 runs 14 residues.

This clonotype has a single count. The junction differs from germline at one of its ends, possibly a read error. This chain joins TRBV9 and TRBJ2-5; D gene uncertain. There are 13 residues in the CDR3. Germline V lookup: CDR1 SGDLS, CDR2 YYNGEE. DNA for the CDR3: TGTGCCAGCAACGTAGCTGGGCCGGCGCCGCAGTACTTC. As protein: CASNVAGPAPQYF.

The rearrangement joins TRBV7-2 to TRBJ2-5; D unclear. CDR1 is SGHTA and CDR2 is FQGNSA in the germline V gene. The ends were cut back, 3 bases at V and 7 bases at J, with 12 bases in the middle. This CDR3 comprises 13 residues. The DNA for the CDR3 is TGTGCCAGCAGCTTGGTCCGCGGCGCGACCCAGTACTTC. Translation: CASSLVRGATQYF. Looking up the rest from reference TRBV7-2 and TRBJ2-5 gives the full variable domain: GAGVSQSPSNKVTEKGKDVELRCDPISGHTALYWYRQSLGQGLEFLIYFQGNSAPDKSGLPSDRFSAERTGGSVSTLTIQRTQQEDSAVYLCASSLVRGATQYFGPGTRLLVL.

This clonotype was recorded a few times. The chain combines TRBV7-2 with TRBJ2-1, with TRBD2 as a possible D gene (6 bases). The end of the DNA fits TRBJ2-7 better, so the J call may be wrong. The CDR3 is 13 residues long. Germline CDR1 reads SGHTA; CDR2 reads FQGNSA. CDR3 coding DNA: TGTGCCGCGGGAAGAGCCTCCTACAATGAGCAGTACTTC. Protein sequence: CAAGRASYNEQYF.

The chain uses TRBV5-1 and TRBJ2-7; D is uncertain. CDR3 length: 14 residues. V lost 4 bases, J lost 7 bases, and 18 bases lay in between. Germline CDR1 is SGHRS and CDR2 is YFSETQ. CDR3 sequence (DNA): TGCGCCAGCAGCCCCGAATACTCCTACAATGAGCAGTACTTC. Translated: CASSPEYSYNEQYF.

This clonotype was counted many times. CDR3 residues: CASSIQGNGYTF. The DNA of the CDR3 is TGTGCCAGCAGCATACAGGGAAATGGCTACACCTTC. V usage is TRBV9 and J usage is TRBJ1-2; TRBD1 might be the D (6 bases). This CDR3 is 12 amino acids long. CDR1 is SGDLS, CDR2 YYNGEE, per germline. The V and J ends lost 4 bases and 6 bases respectively, with 10 bases between them.

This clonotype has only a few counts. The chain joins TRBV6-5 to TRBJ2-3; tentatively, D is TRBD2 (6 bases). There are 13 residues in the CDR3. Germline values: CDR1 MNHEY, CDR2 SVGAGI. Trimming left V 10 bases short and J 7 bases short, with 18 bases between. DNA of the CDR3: TGTGCCACCCCACGGGGGAAGACGCATACGCAGTATTTT. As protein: CATPRGKTHTQYF.

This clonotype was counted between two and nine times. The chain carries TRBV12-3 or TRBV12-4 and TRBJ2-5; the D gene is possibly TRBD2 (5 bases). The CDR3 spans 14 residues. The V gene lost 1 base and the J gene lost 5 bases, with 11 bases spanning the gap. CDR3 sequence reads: CASSLERPGETQYF. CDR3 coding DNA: TGTGCCAGCAGTTTAGAGAGACCGGGGGAGACCCAGTACTTC.

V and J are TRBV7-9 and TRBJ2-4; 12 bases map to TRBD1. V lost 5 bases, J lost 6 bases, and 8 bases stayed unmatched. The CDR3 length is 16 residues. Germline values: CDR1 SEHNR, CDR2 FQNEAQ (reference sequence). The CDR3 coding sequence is TGTGCCAGCAGCCCGGCGGGACAGGGGGCCTTAAACATTCAGTACTTC. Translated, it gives CASSPAGQGALNIQYF.

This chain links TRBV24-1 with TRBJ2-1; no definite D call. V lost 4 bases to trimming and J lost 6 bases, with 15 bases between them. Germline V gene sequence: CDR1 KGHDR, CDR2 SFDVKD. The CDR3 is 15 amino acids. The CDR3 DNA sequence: TGTGCCACCAGTGAATCCAAGCAGGTCGGCAATGAGCAGTTCTTC. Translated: CATSESKQVGNEQFF.

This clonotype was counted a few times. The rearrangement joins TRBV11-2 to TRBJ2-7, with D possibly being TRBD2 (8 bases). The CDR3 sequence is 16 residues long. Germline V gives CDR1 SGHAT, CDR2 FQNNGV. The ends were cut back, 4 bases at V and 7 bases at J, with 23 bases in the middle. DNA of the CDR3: TGTGCCAGCAGCTCAGGGGGAGCGGGAGAGTTACGAGAGCAGTACTTC. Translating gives CASSSGGAGELREQYF.

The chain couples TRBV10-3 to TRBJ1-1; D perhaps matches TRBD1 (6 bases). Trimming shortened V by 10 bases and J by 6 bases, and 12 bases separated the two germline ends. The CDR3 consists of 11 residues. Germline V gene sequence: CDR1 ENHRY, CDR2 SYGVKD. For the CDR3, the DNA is TGTGCCACGGGGGCTAATGCTGAAGCTTTCTTT. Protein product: CATGANAEAFF.

The CDR3 spells CASSSNSGNEQYF. The CDR3 DNA reads TGTGCCAGCAGCTCCAATTCCGGGAATGAGCAGTACTTC. The chain joins TRBV11-3 to TRBJ2-7; perhaps TRBD2 as D (5 bases). Trimming took 4 bases from V and 7 from J, leaving 14 bases between them. CDR3 size: 13 residues. Germline V gene data show CDR1 as SGHNT and CDR2 as YENEEA.

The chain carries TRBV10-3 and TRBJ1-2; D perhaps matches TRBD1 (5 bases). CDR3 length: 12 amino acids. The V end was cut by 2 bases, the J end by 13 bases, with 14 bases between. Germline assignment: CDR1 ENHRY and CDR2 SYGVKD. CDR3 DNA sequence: TGTGCCATCAGTGAGCTCAGGGAGGTTTTCACCTTC. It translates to CAISELREVFTF.

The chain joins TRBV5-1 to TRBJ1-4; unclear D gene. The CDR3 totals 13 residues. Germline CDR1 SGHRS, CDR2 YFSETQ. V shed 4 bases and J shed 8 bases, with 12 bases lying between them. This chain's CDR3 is CASSRRSGEKLFF. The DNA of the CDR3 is TGCGCCAGCAGCCGACGGAGTGGGGAAAAACTGTTTTTT.

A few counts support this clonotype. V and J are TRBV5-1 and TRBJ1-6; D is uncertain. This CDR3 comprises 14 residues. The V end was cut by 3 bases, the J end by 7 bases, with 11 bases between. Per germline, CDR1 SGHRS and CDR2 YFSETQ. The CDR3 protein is CASSSHGPNSPLHF. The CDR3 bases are TGCGCCAGCAGCTCACACGGGCCAAATTCACCCCTCCACTTT.

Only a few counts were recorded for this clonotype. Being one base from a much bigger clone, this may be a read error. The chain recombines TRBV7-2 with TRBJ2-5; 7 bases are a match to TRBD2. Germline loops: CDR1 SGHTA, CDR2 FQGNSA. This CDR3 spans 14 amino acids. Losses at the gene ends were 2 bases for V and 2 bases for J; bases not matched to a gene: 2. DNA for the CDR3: TGTGCCAGCAGCTTAAATAGCGGGCAAGAGACCCAGTACTTC. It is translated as CASSLNSGQETQYF.

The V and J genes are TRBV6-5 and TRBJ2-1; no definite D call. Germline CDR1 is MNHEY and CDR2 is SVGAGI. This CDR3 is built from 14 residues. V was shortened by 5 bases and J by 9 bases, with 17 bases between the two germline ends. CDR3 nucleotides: TGTGCCAGCAGTCCCCTGGGTTCTCGGGTTGAGCAGTTCTTC. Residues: CASSPLGSRVEQFF.

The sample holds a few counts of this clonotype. CDR3 amino acids: CASSSTYVGNQPQHF. The CDR3 DNA follows: TGTGCCAGCAGCTCGACGTACGTGGGGAATCAGCCCCAGCATTTT. The chain links TRBV7-9 to TRBJ1-5; D is uncertain. The CDR3 is 15 amino acids. The V and J ends lost 4 bases and 4 bases respectively, with 14 bases between them. Germline V gives CDR1 SEHNR, CDR2 FQNEAQ (reference sequence).

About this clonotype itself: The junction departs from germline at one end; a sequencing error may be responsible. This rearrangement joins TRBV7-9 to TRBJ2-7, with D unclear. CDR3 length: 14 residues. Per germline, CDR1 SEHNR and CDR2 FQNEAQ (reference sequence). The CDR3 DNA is TGCGCCAGCAGCTTACCGGGCCCTTACAATGAGCAGTACTTC. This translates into CASSLPGPYNEQYF.

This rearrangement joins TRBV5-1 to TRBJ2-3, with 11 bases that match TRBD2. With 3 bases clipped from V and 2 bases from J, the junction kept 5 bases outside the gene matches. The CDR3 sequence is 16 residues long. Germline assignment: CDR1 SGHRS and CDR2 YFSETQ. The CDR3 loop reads CASSWTSGSHTDTQYF. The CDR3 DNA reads TGCGCCAGCAGCTGGACTAGCGGGTCACACACAGATACGCAGTATTTT.